This TCR beta chain was obtained from a study of blood T cells in healthy people across ages. Overall study: Every two T cells gave about one barcoded beta molecule via template switching.

Primers used in a second PCR of roughly 6 to 12 cycles were a sample-barcoded 5' primer and a J-beta primer mix. MiXCR, applied by TCRdb to the 5' RACE reads, yields one record per CDR3 protein. Here the sample spans 700,000 to 950,000 distinct CDR3 sequences, more than 45% being singletons. CDR1 is DFQATT and CDR2 is SNEGSKA in the germline V gene (reference sequence). The CDR3 totals 13 residues. In this sample, this clonotype turned up once. Sequenced: blood. This receptor was obtained from a man younger than 40 in good health. The chain couples TRBV20-1 to TRBJ2-5, with no clear D. The end of the DNA is better explained by TRBJ2-7, so the J call may be wrong. This CDR3 is CSALEVTLNEQYF. Here the CDR3 DNA reads TGCAGTGCCTTGGAAGTCACCCTCAACGAGCAGTACTTC.